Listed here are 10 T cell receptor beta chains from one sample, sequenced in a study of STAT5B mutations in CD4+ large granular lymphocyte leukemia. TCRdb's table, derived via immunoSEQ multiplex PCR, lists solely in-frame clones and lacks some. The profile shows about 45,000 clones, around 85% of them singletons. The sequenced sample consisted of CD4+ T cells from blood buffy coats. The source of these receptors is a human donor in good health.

The CDR3 sequence is CASSLFTGGNEKLFF. DNA of the CDR3: TGTGCCAGCAGTTTATTTACAGGGGGGAATGAAAAACTGTTTTTT. The V call is TRBV28, the J call TRBJ1-4, with 8 bases aligning to TRBD1. V shed 1 base, J shed 5 bases, and the junction held 3 bases outside the gene matches. The CDR3 loop spans 15 amino acids. The germline CDR1 and CDR2 sequences are MDHEN and SYDVKM.

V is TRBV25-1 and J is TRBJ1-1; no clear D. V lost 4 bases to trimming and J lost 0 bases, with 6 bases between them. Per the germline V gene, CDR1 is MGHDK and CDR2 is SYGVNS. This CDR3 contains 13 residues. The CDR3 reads CASSAGMNTEAFF. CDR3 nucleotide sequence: TGTGCCAGCAGTGCTGGTATGAACACTGAAGCTTTCTTT.

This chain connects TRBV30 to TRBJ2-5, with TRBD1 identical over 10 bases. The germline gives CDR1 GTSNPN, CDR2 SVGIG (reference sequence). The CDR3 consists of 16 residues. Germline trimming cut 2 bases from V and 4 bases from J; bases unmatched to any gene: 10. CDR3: CAWSSLRDRGGETQYF. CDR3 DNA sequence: TGTGCCTGGAGTAGCCTCCGGGACAGGGGAGGAGAGACCCAGTACTTC.

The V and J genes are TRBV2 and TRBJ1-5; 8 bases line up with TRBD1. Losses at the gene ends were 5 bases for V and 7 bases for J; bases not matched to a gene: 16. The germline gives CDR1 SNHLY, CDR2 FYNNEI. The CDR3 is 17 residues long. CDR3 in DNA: TGTGCCAGCAGTTCCTCCGGGGCAGGGGGCGCGAAGCAGCCCCAGCATTTT. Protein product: CASSSSGAGGAKQPQHF. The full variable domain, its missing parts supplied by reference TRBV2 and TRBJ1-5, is EPEVTQTPSHQVTQMGQEVILRCVPISNHLYFYWYRQILGQKVEFLVSFYNNEISEKSEIFDDQFSVERPDGSNFTLKIRSTKLEDSAMYFCASSSSGAGGAKQPQHFGDGTRLSIL.

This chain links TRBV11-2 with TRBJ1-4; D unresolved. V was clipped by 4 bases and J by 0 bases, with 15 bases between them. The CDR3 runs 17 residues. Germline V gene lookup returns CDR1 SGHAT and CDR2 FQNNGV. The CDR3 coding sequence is TGTGCCAGCAGCTCCAATCTAGGACGGGCAACTAATGAAAAACTGTTTTTT. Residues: CASSSNLGRATNEKLFF.

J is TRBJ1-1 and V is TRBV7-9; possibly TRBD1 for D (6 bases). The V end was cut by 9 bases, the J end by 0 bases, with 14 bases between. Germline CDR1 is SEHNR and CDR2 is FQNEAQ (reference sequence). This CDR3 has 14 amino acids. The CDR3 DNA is TGTGCCAGTACTGGCGGACAGTTGAACACTGAAGCTTTCTTT. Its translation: CASTGGQLNTEAFF.

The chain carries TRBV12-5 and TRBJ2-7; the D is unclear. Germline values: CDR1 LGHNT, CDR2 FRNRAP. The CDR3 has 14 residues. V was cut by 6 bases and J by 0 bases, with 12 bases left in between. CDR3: CASGSAGSSYEQYF. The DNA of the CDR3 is TGTGCTAGTGGCTCCGCCGGTAGCTCCTACGAGCAGTACTTC.

The CDR3 reads CASSLMAGDTGELFF. Written as DNA, the CDR3 is TGTGCCAGCAGCTTAATGGCAGGGGACACCGGGGAGCTGTTTTTT. This chain uses TRBV7-2 with TRBJ2-2; D is possibly TRBD1 (6 bases). Between the trimmed V and J ends, which lost 2 bases and 3 bases, there was a span of 10 bases. This CDR3 spans 15 amino acids. Germline V gives CDR1 SGHTA, CDR2 FQGNSA.

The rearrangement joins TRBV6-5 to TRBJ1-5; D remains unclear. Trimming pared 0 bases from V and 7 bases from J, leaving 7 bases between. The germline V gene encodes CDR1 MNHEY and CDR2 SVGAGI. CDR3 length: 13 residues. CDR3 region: CASSYSTNQPQHF. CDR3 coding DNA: TGTGCCAGCAGTTACTCGACGAACCAGCCCCAGCATTTT.

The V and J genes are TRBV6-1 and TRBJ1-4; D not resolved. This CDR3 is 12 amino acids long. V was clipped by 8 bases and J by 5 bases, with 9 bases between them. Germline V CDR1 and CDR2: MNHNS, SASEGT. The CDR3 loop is CASGRPNEKLFF. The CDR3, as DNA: TGTGCCAGCGGGAGGCCGAATGAAAAACTGTTTTTT.